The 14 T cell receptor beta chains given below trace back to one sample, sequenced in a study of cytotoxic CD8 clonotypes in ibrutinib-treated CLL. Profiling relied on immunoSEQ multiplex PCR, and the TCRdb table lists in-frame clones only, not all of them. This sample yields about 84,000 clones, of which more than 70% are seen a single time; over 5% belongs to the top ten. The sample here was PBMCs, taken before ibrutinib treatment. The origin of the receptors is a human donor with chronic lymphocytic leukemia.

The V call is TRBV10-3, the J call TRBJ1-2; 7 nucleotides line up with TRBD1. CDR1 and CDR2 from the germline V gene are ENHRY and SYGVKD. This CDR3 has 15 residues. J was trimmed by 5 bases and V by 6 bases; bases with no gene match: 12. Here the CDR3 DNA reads TGTGCCATCAGGCCTAGCGGGCAGGGGGGTTATGGCTACACCTTC. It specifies CAIRPSGQGGYGYTF.

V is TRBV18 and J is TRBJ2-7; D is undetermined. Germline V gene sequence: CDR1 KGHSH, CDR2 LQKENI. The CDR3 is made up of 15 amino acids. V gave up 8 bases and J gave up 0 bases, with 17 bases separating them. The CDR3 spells CASAVSPEHSYEQYF. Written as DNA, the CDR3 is TGTGCCAGCGCCGTAAGTCCAGAGCACTCCTACGAGCAGTACTTC.

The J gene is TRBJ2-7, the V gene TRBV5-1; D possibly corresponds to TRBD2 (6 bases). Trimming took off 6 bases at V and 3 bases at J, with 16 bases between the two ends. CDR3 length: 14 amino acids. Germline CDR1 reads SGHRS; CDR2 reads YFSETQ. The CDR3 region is CASKPNGGGYEQYF. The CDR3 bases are TGCGCCAGCAAACCAAACGGGGGTGGCTACGAGCAGTACTTC.

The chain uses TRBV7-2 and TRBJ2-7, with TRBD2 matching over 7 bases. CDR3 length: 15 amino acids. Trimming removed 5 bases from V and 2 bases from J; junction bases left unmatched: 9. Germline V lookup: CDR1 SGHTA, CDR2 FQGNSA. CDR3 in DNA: TGTGCCAGCAGCCCAAGCGGGACGGCAACCTACGAGCAGTACTTC. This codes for CASSPSGTATYEQYF.

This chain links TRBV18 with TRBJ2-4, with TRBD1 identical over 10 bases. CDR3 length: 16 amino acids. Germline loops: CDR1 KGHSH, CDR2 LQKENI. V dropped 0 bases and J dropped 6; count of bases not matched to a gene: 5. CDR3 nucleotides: TGTGCCAGCTCACCACCGGGACAGGGGTTTGGAAACATTCAGTACTTC. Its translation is CASSPPGQGFGNIQYF. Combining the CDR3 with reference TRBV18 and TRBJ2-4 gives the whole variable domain NAGVMQNPRHLVRRRGQEARLRCSPMKGHSHVYWYRQLPEEGLKFMVYLQKENIIDESGMPKERFSAEFPKEGPSILRIQQVVRGDSAAYFCASSPPGQGFGNIQYFGAGTRLSVL.

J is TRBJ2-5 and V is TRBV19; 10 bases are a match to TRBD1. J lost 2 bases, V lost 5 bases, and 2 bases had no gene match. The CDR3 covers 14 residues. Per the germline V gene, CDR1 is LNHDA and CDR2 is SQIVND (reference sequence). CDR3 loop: CASSWTGGQETQYF. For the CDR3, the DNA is TGTGCCAGTAGTTGGACAGGGGGACAAGAGACCCAGTACTTC.

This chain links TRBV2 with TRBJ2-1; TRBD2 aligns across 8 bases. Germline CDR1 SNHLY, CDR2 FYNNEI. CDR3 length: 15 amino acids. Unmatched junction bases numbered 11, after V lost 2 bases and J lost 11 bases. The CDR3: CASSEFTSTSGKQFF. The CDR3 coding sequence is TGTGCCAGCAGTGAATTCACATCCACTAGCGGAAAGCAGTTCTTC. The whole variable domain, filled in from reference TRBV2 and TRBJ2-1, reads EPEVTQTPSHQVTQMGQEVILRCVPISNHLYFYWYRQILGQKVEFLVSFYNNEISEKSEIFDDQFSVERPDGSNFTLKIRSTKLEDSAMYFCASSEFTSTSGKQFFGPGTRLTVL.

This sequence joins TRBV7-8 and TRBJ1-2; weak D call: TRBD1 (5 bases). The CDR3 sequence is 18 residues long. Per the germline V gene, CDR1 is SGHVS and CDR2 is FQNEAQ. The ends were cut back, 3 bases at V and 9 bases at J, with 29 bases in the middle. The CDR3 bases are TGTGCCAGCAGCTTGGGGCTCCGGGGACTGTTTTTGGGGGATAGCTACACCTTC. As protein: CASSLGLRGLFLGDSYTF. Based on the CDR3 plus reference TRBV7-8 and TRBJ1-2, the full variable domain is GAGVSQSPRYKVAKRGQDVALRCDPISGHVSLFWYQQALGQGPEFLTYFQNEAQLDKSGLPSDRFFAERPEGSVSTLKIQRTQQEDSAVYLCASSLGLRGLFLGDSYTFGSGTRLTVV.

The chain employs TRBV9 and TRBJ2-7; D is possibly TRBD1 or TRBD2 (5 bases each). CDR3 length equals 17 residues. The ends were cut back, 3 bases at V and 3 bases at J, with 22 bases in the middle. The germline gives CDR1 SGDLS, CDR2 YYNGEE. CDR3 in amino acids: CASSGGDYWDPGYEQYF. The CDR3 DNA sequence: TGTGCCAGCAGCGGAGGAGACTACTGGGACCCGGGCTACGAGCAGTACTTC. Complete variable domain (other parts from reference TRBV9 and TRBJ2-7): DSGVTQTPKHLITATGQRVTLRCSPRSGDLSVYWYQQSLDQGLQFLIQYYNGEERAKGNILERFSAQQFPDLHSELNLSSLELGDSALYFCASSGGDYWDPGYEQYFGPGTRLTVT.

The CDR3 loop is CASSFGASGRNEQFF. The CDR3 DNA is TGTGCCAGCAGTTTCGGGGCATCGGGTAGGAATGAGCAGTTCTTC. The chain carries TRBV27 and TRBJ2-1; TRBD1 or TRBD2 may be the D gene (5 bases each). Trimming removed 3 bases at V and 7 bases at J, with 16 bases between. Germline values: CDR1 MNHEY, CDR2 SMNVEV (reference sequence). This CDR3 has 15 residues.

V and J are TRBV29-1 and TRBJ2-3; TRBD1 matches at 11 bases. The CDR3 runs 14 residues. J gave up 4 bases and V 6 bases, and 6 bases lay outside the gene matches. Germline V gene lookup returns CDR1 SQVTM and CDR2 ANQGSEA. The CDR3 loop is CSVPPGQGADTQYF. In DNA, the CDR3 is TGCAGCGTCCCCCCGGGACAGGGGGCAGATACGCAGTATTTT.

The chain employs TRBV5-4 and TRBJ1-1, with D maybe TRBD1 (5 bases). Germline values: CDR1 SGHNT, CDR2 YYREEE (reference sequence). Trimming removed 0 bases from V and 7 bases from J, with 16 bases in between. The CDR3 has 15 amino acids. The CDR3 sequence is CASSLDLALGGEAFF. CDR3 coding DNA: TGTGCCAGCAGCTTGGACCTGGCGCTGGGGGGTGAAGCTTTCTTT.

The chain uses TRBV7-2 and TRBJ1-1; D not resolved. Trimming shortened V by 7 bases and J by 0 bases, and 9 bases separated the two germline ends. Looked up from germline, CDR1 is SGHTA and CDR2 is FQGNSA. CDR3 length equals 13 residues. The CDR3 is CASTIVMNTEAFF. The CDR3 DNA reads TGTGCCAGCACGATAGTCATGAACACTGAAGCTTTCTTT.

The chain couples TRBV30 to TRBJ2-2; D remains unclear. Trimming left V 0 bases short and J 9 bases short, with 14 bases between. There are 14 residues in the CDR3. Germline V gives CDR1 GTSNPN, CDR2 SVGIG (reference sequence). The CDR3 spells CAWSVSSSSWELFF. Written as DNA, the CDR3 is TGTGCCTGGAGTGTTTCTAGTTCTTCCTGGGAGCTGTTTTTT.